This is a list of T cell receptor beta chains from one sample in a study of T cells after posttransplantation cyclophosphamide. Repertoires were generated with immunoSEQ multiplex PCR, while TCRdb's copy carries only in-frame clones and drops some. The sample includes tens of thousands of clones, none of them occurring once. Specimen: PBMCs. These receptors originate from a man aged 45-60 years in good health, CMV-negative, and a related stem cell transplant donor. CDR3s leave out the opening cysteine and the closing phenylalanine or tryptophan.

>TRBJ2-3|TRBV5-1|12
ASRYNSGTDTQY
>TRBJ2-5|TRBV23-1|12
ASEPGLGKETQY
>TRBJ1-1|TRBV4-3|12
ASSQYNRATEAF
>TRBJ2-7|TRBV19|13
ASSVRTGGWYEQY
>TRBJ1-5|TRBV30|11
AWSGTLGQPQH
>TRBJ1-1|TRBV7-9|9
ASGGNTEAF
>TRBJ2-3|TRBV19|13
ASSNLAGVLLTQY
>TRBJ2-5|TRBV5-6|13
ASSAVGGAGETQY
>TRBJ1-1|TRBV2|12
ASSEALANTEAF
>TRBJ2-5|TRBV5-1|11
ASSLEGVETQY
>TRBJ2-1|TRBV18|13
ASSPPSSRVNEQF
>TRBJ2-5|TRBV19|14
ASSIGRTRNQETQY
>TRBJ1-1|TRBV6-4|14
ASSKTRQQLNTEAF
>TRBJ1-1|TRBV5-6|15
ASSLSRWDSMNTEAF
>TRBJ2-3|TRBV9|14
ASSDLGTGRTDTQY
>TRBJ2-6|TRBV18|13
ASSLTSSGANVLT
>TRBJ1-2|TRBV10-3|14
AISGDRGPNLYGYT
>TRBJ2-2|TRBV30|10
AWTWLTGELF
>TRBJ2-1|TRBV6-1|13
ASTVGQSSYNEQF
>TRBJ2-3|TRBV5-4|12
ASSRTGESDTQY
>TRBJ2-3|TRBV10-3|13
AISLDKASTDTQY
>TRBJ2-2|TRBV5-6|14
ASSPRSGGVGGELF
>TRBJ2-5|TRBV5-1|13
ASSIRDRGQETQY
>TRBJ2-6|TRBV14|14
ASSQVSYSGANVLT
>TRBJ2-1|TRBV7-9|14
ASSLGTSGRRYEQF
>TRBJ2-2|TRBV7-2|13
ASSLSSIITGELF
>TRBJ2-3|TRBV18|13
ASSPSGGSTDTQY
>TRBJ2-1|TRBV11-2|16
ASSLELESGSSYNEQF
>TRBJ2-1|TRBV4-1|13
ASSPLTGSRNEQF
>TRBJ1-2|TRBV7-9|11
ASSGTGGDGYT
>TRBJ2-3|TRBV7-2|14
ASSRPSGAITDTQY
>TRBJ1-6|TRBV2|13
ASSLFQGDNSPLH
>TRBJ2-1|TRBV5-6|13
ASSFGTSGWNEQF
>TRBJ2-1|TRBV29-1|10
SVDGVRGEQF
>TRBJ2-7|TRBV9|14
ASSSAPQGGFYEQY
>TRBJ1-6|TRBV11-2|13
ASSLGAGGNSPLH
>TRBJ1-6|TRBV9|13
ASSVAQTLNSPLH
>TRBJ2-5|TRBV10-3|15
AISESRGGRGEETQY
>TRBJ2-3|TRBV19|11
ATRRVSTDTQY
>TRBJ2-5|TRBV27|11
ASRDRLLETQY
>TRBJ2-5|TRBV7-6|13
ASSPADRDKETQY
>TRBJ1-4|TRBV7-6|16
ASSLAPSKQGLREKLF
>TRBJ1-3|TRBV10-2|12
ASGRGLDGNTIY
>TRBJ1-2|TRBV19|12
ASRVGAARYGYT
>TRBJ2-3|TRBV6-1|13
ASSSSGQRTDTQY
>TRBJ2-1|TRBV2|15
ASSRTSGSIMYNEQF
>TRBJ2-7|TRBV9|12
ASTSGSGSYEQY
>TRBJ2-5|TRBV9|14
ASSVEASAKGSEQY
>TRBJ2-3|TRBV10-3|16
AISETFGAGGRTDTQY
>TRBJ2-5|TRBV5-1|11
ASSRQVGETQY